Listed below are T cell receptor beta chains from one sample, sequenced in a study of blood T cell repertoires in COVID-19. This table comes from immunoSEQ multiplex PCR, and its TCRdb copy is limited to in-frame clones, with some not included. This sample carries under 250,000 clones, over 70% of them seen once, and the ten largest clones take approximately 6.6%. The sequenced sample consisted of peripheral blood. Receptors originate from a woman between 70 and 85 years old with acute or convalescent COVID-19. CDR3s include the opening cysteine and the closing phenylalanine or tryptophan. The order of the fields is J gene, V gene, D gene, clone size, CDR3 DNA, CDR3 protein. A D gene is named only where the DNA matches it firmly. Some rows have no size entry. The others give once, few or many, or a class for an expanded clone.

>TRBJ2-7|TRBV5-8|.|.
TGTGCCAGCAGCATTGGAAGGGGCAGGGGCGAGCAGTACTTC
CASSIGRGRGEQYF
>TRBJ2-3|TRBV9|.|.
TGTGCCAGCAGCGTGGACTACCGCAGGGATACGCAGTATTTT
CASSVDYRRDTQYF
>TRBJ1-5|TRBV19|.|.
TGTGCCAGTAGTTGGAGGGCCGTCGGCAATCAGCCCCAGCATTTT
CASSWRAVGNQPQHF
>TRBJ2-5|TRBV16|.|.
TGTGCCAGCAGCGGGGGGTCTGACCAAGAGACCCAGTACTTC
CASSGGSDQETQYF
>TRBJ2-5|TRBV7-2|TRBD2|.
TGTGCCAGCAGCTTAGACGGGGGGGCCGCAGAGACCCAGTACTTC
CASSLDGGAAETQYF
>TRBJ2-3|TRBV19|TRBD1|.
TGTGCCAGTAGTATGCTTGAGGGGGCTTGGAGTACAGATACGCAGTATTTT
CASSMLEGAWSTDTQYF
>TRBJ1-1|TRBV7-2|TRBD1|.
TGTGCCAGCAGGCCCAACAGGGGCACGAACACTGAAGCTTTCTTT
CASRPNRGTNTEAFF
>TRBJ1-2|TRBV19|.|few
TGTGCCAGTAGTATCCCCGCACAGAACTATGGCTACACCTTC
CASSIPAQNYGYTF
>TRBJ2-1|TRBV11-3|.|.
TGTGCCAGCAGCTCCCTGGACAGCCTGCAGTTCTTC
CASSSLDSLQFF
>TRBJ2-5|TRBV11-2|TRBD1|.
TGTGCCAGCAGCTTAGAAAGGGGGCGATGGGAGACCCAGTACTTC
CASSLERGRWETQYF
>TRBJ1-2|TRBV30|TRBD1|.
TGTGCCTCCCAGCAGGGGGGCGCGAGGGGCTACACCTTC
CASQQGGARGYTF
>TRBJ2-5|TRBV7-3|TRBD2|.
TGTGCCAGCAGCCTAGGGACTAGCGGAGAAGAGACCCAGTACTTC
CASSLGTSGEETQYF
>TRBJ2-1|TRBV11-3|TRBD1|.
TGTGCCAGCAGCTCTAGGCGGACAGGACTTCCTGAGCAGTTCTTC
CASSSRRTGLPEQFF
>TRBJ2-1|TRBV3-1/TRBV3-2|TRBD2|.
TGTGCCAGCAGCCCCCAGGCGGGGGGGTACAATGAGCAGTTCTTC
CASSPQAGGYNEQFF
>TRBJ1-1|TRBV6-5|.|.
TGTGCCAGCAGTTTCTCTATGGGGGGGTCTGAAGCTTTCTTT
CASSFSMGGSEAFF
>TRBJ1-5|TRBV30|TRBD1|.
TGTGCCTGGAGGAATCAGGGGGTTGATCAGCCCCAGCATTTT
CAWRNQGVDQPQHF
>TRBJ1-1|TRBV6-5|TRBD1|.
TGTGCCAGCAGTTACTCGGACAGGGGGTTCACAAGGGAAGCTTTCTTT
CASSYSDRGFTREAFF
>TRBJ2-3|TRBV7-2|TRBD2|.
TGTGCCAGCAGACCCCCTAGCGGGGCTAGCACAGATACGCAGTATTTT
CASRPPSGASTDTQYF
>TRBJ1-2|TRBV27|.|.
TGTGCCAGCAGTTTAGTTGGGGAGCATTCGAGGGGCTACACCTTC
CASSLVGEHSRGYTF
>TRBJ1-4|TRBV18|TRBD1|few
TGTGCCAGCTCACGATCCCAGGGGGCTGTGGGTGAAAAACTGTTTTTT
CASSRSQGAVGEKLFF
>TRBJ2-5|TRBV11-3|.|.
TGTGCCAGCAGGCAGGCCCCCGGAGAGACCCAGTACTTC
CASRQAPGETQYF
>TRBJ2-3|TRBV5-6|.|.
TGTGCCAGCAGCTTTTGGCAGTCCCCAAATACGCAGTATTTT
CASSFWQSPNTQYF
>TRBJ1-4|TRBV27|.|.
TGTGCCAGCAGTTTACGGGGCGGGGTTAATGAAAAACTGTTTTTT
CASSLRGGVNEKLFF
>TRBJ2-5|TRBV5-6|TRBD2|once
TGTGCCAGCAGCTTGATGGGACTAGTTTTAGAGACCCAGTACTTC
CASSLMGLVLETQYF
>TRBJ1-5|TRBV6-2/TRBV6-3|.|few
TGTGCCAGCAGTTATCAGGACAGAAGCAATCAGCCCCAGCATTTT
CASSYQDRSNQPQHF
>TRBJ1-6|TRBV30|.|once
TGTGCCTGGGTGGACAGACAAAGGAATTCACCCCTCCACTTT
CAWVDRQRNSPLHF
>TRBJ1-2|TRBV18|.|.
TGTGCCAGCTCACCACCTTCTGTCAGTACAGGGTATGGCTACACCTTC
CASSPPSVSTGYGYTF
>TRBJ2-7|TRBV6-2/TRBV6-3|TRBD1|.
TGTGCCAGCAGTTGGACAGGGGCGCTCTCCTACGAGCAGTACTTC
CASSWTGALSYEQYF
>TRBJ2-7|TRBV27|.|.
TGTGCCAGCAGAATCCTAGGTGGTGCGGCCTCCGAGCAGTACTTC
CASRILGGAASEQYF
>TRBJ2-1|TRBV11-2|.|.
TGTGCCAGCAGCTTAGGAGGGAAGCAGTTCTTC
CASSLGGKQFF
>TRBJ2-7|TRBV11-1|.|.
TGTGCCAGCAGCTTAGGCGAAGTGTATTCCTACGAGCAGTACTTC
CASSLGEVYSYEQYF
>TRBJ2-2|TRBV5-1|TRBD1|.
TGCGCCAGCAGCTGGACAGGGGGCCACACCGGGGAGCTGTTTTTT
CASSWTGGHTGELFF
>TRBJ2-1|TRBV18|TRBD2|.
TGTGCCAGCTCACAACCAGGCGGGGGGTCCTACAATGAGCAGTTCTTC
CASSQPGGGSYNEQFF
>TRBJ1-6|TRBV6-6|.|.
TGTGCCAGCCTCGAAGAGCCCGGGACACTGAGGTCACCCCTCCACTTT
CASLEEPGTLRSPLHF
>TRBJ1-1|TRBV18|.|.
TGTGCCAGCTCACCGATCGGAGGAGGGGATGGTGAAGCTTTCTTT
CASSPIGGGDGEAFF
>TRBJ2-4|TRBV9|TRBD1|once
TGTGCCAGCAGCGGGGAAGGACAGGTTGGCGACATTCAGTACTTC
CASSGEGQVGDIQYF
>TRBJ1-1|TRBV30|.|.
TGTGCCTGGAGTGACAGTGAAGCTTTCTTT
CAWSDSEAFF
>TRBJ1-2|TRBV5-1|.|.
TGCGCCAGCAGCGGAGCAACGCTATATGGCTACACCTTC
CASSGATLYGYTF
>TRBJ2-4|TRBV7-2|.|once
TGTGCCAGCAGCTTGACTAGATCCAAAAACATTCAGTACTTC
CASSLTRSKNIQYF
>TRBJ2-6|TRBV18|.|.
TGTGCCAGCTCACTGGGCAGGGTGGGCCCTGGGGCCAACGTCCTGACTTTC
CASSLGRVGPGANVLTF